These 24 T cell receptor beta chains were all obtained from the same sample, sequenced in a study of cytomegalovirus exposure and HLA in healthy donors. The PCR contained 60 Vbeta and 13 Jbeta primers. The repertoire was sequenced with immunoSEQ multiplex PCR; TCRdb's copy has only in-frame clones and lacks some. Its table records about 110,000 clones. Sequences were obtained from PBMCs. These receptors originate from a man aged 25-45 years in good health and CMV-seronegative.

This chain joins TRBV19 and TRBJ1-1; the match to TRBD1 covers 7 bases. J was trimmed by 7 bases and V by 6 bases; bases with no gene match: 2. The CDR3 loop spans 11 amino acids. Germline CDR1 is LNHDA and CDR2 is SQIVND (reference sequence). The CDR3 bases are TGTGCCAGTAGGCAGGGGGTTGAAGCTTTCTTT. It is translated as CASRQGVEAFF.

This chain's CDR3 is CASSQSGNSNQPQHF. The DNA for the CDR3 is TGTGCCAGCAGCCAATCTGGCAATAGCAATCAGCCCCAGCATTTT. The rearrangement joins TRBV16 to TRBJ1-5; D unclear. V was trimmed by 0 bases and J by 0 bases, leaving 6 bases between them. The CDR3 length is 15 residues. Germline V CDR1 and CDR2: KGHSY, FQNENV.

The chain joins TRBV4-3 to TRBJ2-5; 8 bases are a match to TRBD2. V gave up 0 bases and J gave up 5 bases; unmatched junction bases: 23. Germline V gene sequence: CDR1 LGHNA, CDR2 YSLEER. The CDR3 has 21 residues. This CDR3 reads CASSQDRPYPGVAGSRETQYF. CDR3 bases: TGCGCCAGCAGCCAAGATCGGCCTTATCCCGGAGTAGCGGGGTCTCGGGAGACCCAGTACTTC.

This rearrangement joins TRBV5-1 to TRBJ2-3; 8 bases agree with TRBD1. The CDR3 has 17 amino acids. Germline CDR1 SGHRS, CDR2 YFSETQ. Trimming took 9 bases from V and 1 from J; bases not matched to a gene: 16. In DNA, the CDR3 is TGCGCCACCAACCCAGGACAGGGCTTGGTTGGCACAGATACGCAGTATTTT. This gives the protein CATNPGQGLVGTDTQYF.

The chain combines TRBV7-2 with TRBJ2-7; TRBD2 agrees at 9 bases. This CDR3 comprises 14 residues. V gave up 3 bases and J gave up 3 bases; unmatched junction bases: 3. Germline V gene sequence: CDR1 SGHTA, CDR2 FQGNSA. The CDR3 DNA reads TGTGCCAGCAGCTTCCAGCGGGGGGACTACGAGCAGTACTTC. Protein: CASSFQRGDYEQYF.

The rearrangement joins TRBV27 to TRBJ2-5, with TRBD2 matching 9 bases. CDR3 size: 15 residues. Germline V gene sequence: CDR1 MNHEY, CDR2 SMNVEV (reference sequence). V was clipped by 1 base and J by 2 bases; unmatched bases: 2. CDR3 amino acids: CASSLLAGAQETQYF. CDR3 bases: TGTGCCAGCAGTTTATTAGCGGGGGCACAAGAGACCCAGTACTTC.

J is TRBJ2-3 and V is TRBV6-4; TRBD1 is a possible D gene (5 bases). CDR1 is MRHNA and CDR2 is SNTAGT in the germline V gene. V was clipped by 4 bases and J by 0 bases, with 5 bases between them. The CDR3 covers 13 residues. The CDR3 here is CASSGGSTDTQYF. As DNA, the CDR3 is TGTGCCAGCAGTGGGGGCAGCACAGATACGCAGTATTTT.

This sequence joins TRBV15 and TRBJ1-2, with D unclear. V lost 0 bases to trimming and J lost 6 bases, with 17 bases between them. This CDR3 has 16 residues. CDR1 is LNHNV and CDR2 is YYDKDF in the germline V gene (reference sequence). The CDR3 loop is CATSRDLQAGNDGYTF. The CDR3 DNA is TGTGCCACCAGCAGAGATCTCCAGGCGGGGAATGATGGCTACACCTTC.

V is TRBV5-1 and J is TRBJ1-4, with 10 bases that match TRBD1. The CDR3 contains 15 residues. With 4 bases clipped from V and 5 bases from J, the junction kept 5 bases outside the gene matches. Germline V gives CDR1 SGHRS, CDR2 YFSETQ. CDR3 residues: CASSPMTGGNEKLFF. Here the CDR3 DNA reads TGCGCCAGCAGCCCGATGACAGGGGGCAATGAAAAACTGTTTTTT. The full variable domain, rest sourced from reference TRBV5-1 and TRBJ1-4, is KAGVTQTPRYLIKTRGQQVTLSCSPISGHRSVSWYQQTPGQGLQFLFEYFSETQRNKGNFPGRFSGRQFSNSRSEMNVSTLELGDSALYLCASSPMTGGNEKLFFGSGTQLSVL.

This sequence joins TRBV29-1 and TRBJ2-3; no reliable D call. Trimming took off 8 bases at V and 6 bases at J, with 15 bases between the two ends. CDR3 length: 12 residues. Germline V lookup: CDR1 SQVTM, CDR2 ANQGSEA. The CDR3 DNA follows: TGCAGCCCCCGGGTAGCACCCGATACGCAGTATTTT. Translation: CSPRVAPDTQYF.

The chain employs TRBV15 and TRBJ2-7, with D tentatively TRBD1 (7 bases). V lost 5 bases to trimming and J lost 4 bases, with 21 bases between them. The CDR3 is 16 amino acids. Germline CDR1 LNHNV, CDR2 YYDKDF (reference sequence). As DNA, the CDR3 is TGTGCCACCAGCTCCCCATTGGAGGGCAGGGGGTACGAGCAGTACTTC. Protein: CATSSPLEGRGYEQYF.

This chain uses TRBV7-2 with TRBJ1-1, with 9 positions matching TRBD1. The CDR3 contains 16 residues. After removal of 5 bases from V and 0 bases from J, the junction contained 7 bases not matched to a gene. Germline V gives CDR1 SGHTA, CDR2 FQGNSA. The CDR3 DNA is TGTGCCAGCAGCCCGGGACAGGGAAGAATGAACACTGAAGCTTTCTTT. Amino acids: CASSPGQGRMNTEAFF.

The rearrangement links TRBV25-1 to TRBJ1-1; perhaps TRBD1 as D (5 bases). V dropped 3 bases and J dropped 1 base, with 15 bases sitting between them. Germline V lookup: CDR1 MGHDK, CDR2 SYGVNS. The CDR3 totals 16 residues. CDR3 nucleotides: TGTGCCAGCAGTGAGCCGGGGGGGGTGAGGAACACTGAAGCTTTCTTT. Translated, it gives CASSEPGGVRNTEAFF.

This CDR3 reads CATGLQVSSYNEQFF. The DNA of the CDR3 is TGTGCCACCGGCTTACAGGTCAGCTCCTACAATGAGCAGTTCTTC. V usage is TRBV10-3 and J usage is TRBJ2-1; D might be TRBD1 (5 bases). Germline loops: CDR1 ENHRY, CDR2 SYGVKD. V was cut by 10 bases and J by 0 bases, with 16 bases left in between. The CDR3 sequence is 15 residues long.

The V call is TRBV6-1, the J call TRBJ1-2; D uncertain. With 2 bases removed from V and 6 bases from J, the gap between germline ends came to 13 bases. This CDR3 contains 14 residues. The germline gives CDR1 MNHNS, CDR2 SASEGT. CDR3 amino acids: CASSELGEADGYTF. CDR3 bases: TGTGCCAGCAGTGAATTGGGAGAAGCGGATGGCTACACCTTC.

The CDR3 spells CASSIRDRVLEGIYGYTF. The CDR3 bases are TGTGCCAGTAGTATTAGGGACAGGGTCCTTGAGGGCATCTATGGCTACACCTTC. The chain joins TRBV19 to TRBJ1-2, with 9 bases lining up with TRBD1. Germline lookup yields CDR1 LNHDA and CDR2 SQIVND (reference sequence). The CDR3 extends over 18 amino acids. With 3 bases clipped from V and 4 bases from J, the junction kept 15 bases outside the gene matches.

The chain links TRBV5-6 to TRBJ1-1; possible D gene TRBD1, 5 bases. Germline V gene sequence: CDR1 SGHDT, CDR2 YYEEEE. The V end was cut by 1 base, the J end by 1 base, with 5 bases between. This CDR3 is built from 13 residues. DNA for the CDR3: TGTGCCAGCAGCTTGACAGGGAACACTGAAGCTTTCTTT. Encoded protein: CASSLTGNTEAFF.

The V gene is TRBV5-5, the J gene TRBJ2-5, with D perhaps TRBD1 (5 bases). V lost 1 base, J lost 3 bases, and 10 bases lay in between. Germline V CDR1 and CDR2: SGHKS, YYEKEE (reference sequence). The CDR3 consists of 14 residues. DNA of the CDR3: TGTGCCAGCAGCTTGAGGGCAGGGAAAGAGACCCAGTACTTC. Its translation: CASSLRAGKETQYF.

This chain links TRBV7-2 with TRBJ2-7; 11 bases line up with TRBD1. Germline V lookup: CDR1 SGHTA, CDR2 FQGNSA. This CDR3 spans 14 amino acids. J gave up 6 bases and V 6 bases, and 7 bases lay outside the gene matches. CDR3 protein: CASRVQDRGREQYF. As DNA, the CDR3 is TGTGCCAGCAGGGTGCAGGACAGGGGGCGCGAGCAGTACTTC.

V is TRBV5-1 and J is TRBJ2-4, with a weak D call TRBD2 (5 bases). The V gene's germline CDR1 is SGHRS and CDR2 YFSETQ. Trimming pared 0 bases from V and 0 bases from J, leaving 13 bases between. This CDR3 region has 17 residues. The CDR3 DNA sequence: TGCGCCAGCAGCTTGGTACGAGATGGGAGAGCCAAAAACATTCAGTACTTC. Residues: CASSLVRDGRAKNIQYF.

CDR3 loop: CSAHQGGIEAFF. Written as DNA, the CDR3 is TGCAGCGCCCACCAGGGTGGAATTGAAGCTTTCTTT. The V call is TRBV29-1, the J call TRBJ1-1; D might be TRBD1 (5 bases). There are 12 residues in the CDR3. CDR1 and CDR2 from the germline V gene are SQVTM and ANQGSEA. V gave up 7 bases and J gave up 7 bases, with 16 bases separating them.

The rearrangement uses TRBV18 and TRBJ1-5; D gene uncertain. Per the germline V gene, CDR1 is KGHSH and CDR2 is LQKENI. The CDR3 loop spans 13 amino acids. V lost 2 bases, J lost 0 bases, and 2 bases lay in between. The CDR3 nucleotides read TGTGCCAGCTCACCATATAGCAATCAGCCCCAGCATTTT. Its protein product is CASSPYSNQPQHF.

The chain combines TRBV2 with TRBJ2-7; 9 nucleotides match TRBD1. This CDR3 is built from 13 residues. V shed 6 bases and J 6 bases; nucleotides not matched to a gene: 6. The germline gives CDR1 SNHLY, CDR2 FYNNEI. The CDR3 DNA reads TGTGCCAGCAGAACACAGACAGGGGGCGAGCAGTACTTC. Residues: CASRTQTGGEQYF.

The rearrangement joins TRBV7-3 to TRBJ2-1, with 7 positions matching TRBD1. Germline assignment: CDR1 SGHTA and CDR2 FQGTGA. V lost 1 base, J lost 3 bases, and 3 bases stayed unmatched. This CDR3 has 15 residues. The CDR3, as DNA: TGTGCCAGCAGCTTAAATAGGGGGCTCTACAATGAGCAGTTCTTC. It specifies CASSLNRGLYNEQFF.